These 11 T cell receptor beta chains came from one sample sequenced in a study of blood T cell repertoires in COVID-19 (dated by TCRdb to 2018 to 2021). To prepare the library, the immunoSEQ multiplex PCR assay was applied. This immuneACCESS table, as held by TCRdb, lists in-frame sequences with V and J called but not all clones. Of the missing ones, under half trace to an unresolved V gene in checked studies; the others have no known cause. The table for this sample lists around 88,000 clones; about 84% of them were counted only once. Of the sample, around 11% falls within the top ten clones. The sample taken for sequencing was peripheral blood. These receptors were collected from a woman older than 75 with acute or convalescent COVID-19.

The chain is built from TRBV6-5 and TRBJ2-7; tentatively, D is TRBD1 (6 bases). Germline V CDR1 and CDR2: MNHEY, SVGAGI. Trimming pared 7 bases from V and 3 bases from J, leaving 10 bases between. The CDR3 has 12 residues. CDR3 residues: CASKDSLYEQYF. The CDR3 DNA reads as TGTGCCAGCAAGGACAGCCTCTACGAGCAGTACTTC.

This clone was detected only once. The chain recombines TRBV19 with TRBJ2-3; tentatively, D is TRBD1 (6 bases). The V gene lost 6 bases and the J gene lost 7 bases, with 17 bases spanning the gap. Germline values: CDR1 LNHDA, CDR2 SQIVND (reference sequence). The CDR3 loop spans 14 amino acids. CDR3 residues: CASSRGGERNTQYF. The CDR3 DNA reads TGTGCCAGTAGCCGTGGGGGCGAAAGGAATACGCAGTATTTT.

This clone has more than one count but fewer than ten. V gene TRBV5-1 combines with J gene TRBJ1-6; a possible D gene is TRBD1 (5 bases). Per germline, CDR1 SGHRS and CDR2 YFSETQ. V was shortened by 1 base and J by 10 bases, with 15 bases between the two germline ends. The CDR3 runs to 15 residues. The CDR3, as DNA: TGCGCCAGCAGCTTGAATGGGGGTGCGGGGTCACCCCTCCACTTT. Translating gives CASSLNGGAGSPLHF.

This sequence joins TRBV30 and TRBJ2-5; 7 bases map to TRBD1. Trimming took 2 bases from V and 1 from J; bases not matched to a gene: 4. This CDR3 comprises 14 residues. Germline assignment: CDR1 GTSNPN and CDR2 SVGIG (reference sequence). The CDR3 loop reads CAWSLGQTQETQYF. The DNA for the CDR3 is TGTGCCTGGAGTCTGGGACAGACCCAAGAGACCCAGTACTTC. Variable domain in full (rest from reference TRBV30 and TRBJ2-5): SQTIHQWPATLVQPVGSPLSLECTVEGTSNPNLYWYRQAAGRGLQLLFYSVGIGQISSEVPQNLSASRPQDRQFILSSKKLLLSDSGFYLCAWSLGQTQETQYFGPGTRLLVL.

This clone was picked up a small number of times. Written as DNA, the CDR3 is TGTGCCAGCAGCGCTGGCCGCGGTCAGGGGGCTGGAAACACCATATATTTT. Its translation: CASSAGRGQGAGNTIYF. The chain has TRBV13 and TRBJ1-3; 7 nucleotides agree with TRBD1. The CDR3 sequence is 17 residues long. V dropped 5 bases and J dropped 2; count of bases not matched to a gene: 12. The germline gives CDR1 PRHDT, CDR2 FYEKMQ (reference sequence).

The chain couples TRBV12-3 or TRBV12-4 to TRBJ2-7; tentatively, D is TRBD1 (6 bases). This CDR3 is built from 13 residues. Deletions cut 8 bases from V and 7 bases from J, with 18 bases between. CDR3 DNA sequence: TGTGCCAGCGGAAAATCAGGGGTGGGGGAGCAGTACGTC. Amino acids: CASGKSGVGEQYV.

V usage is TRBV7-9 and J usage is TRBJ2-3; 8 nucleotides line up with TRBD2. Trimming took 5 bases from V and 1 from J; bases not matched to a gene: 14. The germline V gene encodes CDR1 SEHNR and CDR2 FQNEAQ (reference sequence). CDR3 length: 18 amino acids. The CDR3 coding sequence is TGTGCCAGCAGCCCCTCTCCCCTGGGGCGGGGGGGCACAGATACGCAGTATTTT. This codes for CASSPSPLGRGGTDTQYF.

The chain recombines TRBV28 with TRBJ1-1; no clear D gene. The CDR3 covers 14 residues. Germline values: CDR1 MDHEN, CDR2 SYDVKM. V lost 4 bases to trimming and J lost 2 bases, with 11 bases between them. The CDR3 region is CASSSPTVNTEAFF. CDR3 nucleotide sequence: TGTGCCAGCAGTTCCCCTACGGTCAACACTGAAGCTTTCTTT.

The chain is built from TRBV5-1 and TRBJ1-4; D is ambiguous. The germline gives CDR1 SGHRS, CDR2 YFSETQ. CDR3 length equals 15 residues. With 0 bases removed from V and 3 bases from J, the gap between germline ends came to 9 bases. CDR3: CASSLGATANEKLFF. DNA for the CDR3: TGCGCCAGCAGCTTGGGCGCCACAGCTAATGAAAAACTGTTTTTT.

The chain recombines TRBV4-1 with TRBJ1-4, with no clear D. The CDR3 length is 11 residues. Trimming took off 8 bases at V and 5 bases at J, with 6 bases between the two ends. Germline loops: CDR1 MGHRA, CDR2 YSYEKL. This chain's CDR3 is CASFGNEKLFF. The CDR3 DNA reads TGCGCCAGCTTCGGGAATGAAAAACTGTTTTTT.

Points on this clone: At one end the junction does not follow the germline gene, possibly because of a read error. The CDR3 reads CASSLWQGSHF. The DNA for the CDR3 is TGTGCCAGCAGCTTGTGGCAGGGCTCACACTTC. The chain employs TRBV5-8 and TRBJ2-7, with a tentative D call TRBD1 (5 bases). The CDR3 is 11 residues long. Germline loops: CDR1 SGHTS, CDR2 YDEGEE.